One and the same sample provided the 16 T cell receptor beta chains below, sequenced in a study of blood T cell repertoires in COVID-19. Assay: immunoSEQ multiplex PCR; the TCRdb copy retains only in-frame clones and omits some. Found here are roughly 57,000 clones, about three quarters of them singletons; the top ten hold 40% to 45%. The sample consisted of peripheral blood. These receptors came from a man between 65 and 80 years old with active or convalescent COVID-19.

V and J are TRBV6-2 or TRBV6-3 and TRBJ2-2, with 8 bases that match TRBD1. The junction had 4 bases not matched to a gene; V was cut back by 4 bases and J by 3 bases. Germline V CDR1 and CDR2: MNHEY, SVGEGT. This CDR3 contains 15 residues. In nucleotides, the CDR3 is TGTGCCAGCAGTTCTCAGGGGGCGGACACCGGGGAGCTGTTTTTT. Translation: CASSSQGADTGELFF.

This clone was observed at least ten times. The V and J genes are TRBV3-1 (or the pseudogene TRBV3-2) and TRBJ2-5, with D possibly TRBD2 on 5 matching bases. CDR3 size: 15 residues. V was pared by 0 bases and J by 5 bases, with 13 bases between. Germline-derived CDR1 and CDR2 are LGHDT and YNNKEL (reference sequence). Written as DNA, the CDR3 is TGTGCCAGCAGCCAAGATATAACCAAGCGGGAGACCCAGTACTTC. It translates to CASSQDITKRETQYF.

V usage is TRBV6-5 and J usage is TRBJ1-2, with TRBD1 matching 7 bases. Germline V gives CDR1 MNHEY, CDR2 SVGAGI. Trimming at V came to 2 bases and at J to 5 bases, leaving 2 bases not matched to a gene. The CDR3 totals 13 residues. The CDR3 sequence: CASSYEGAYGYTF. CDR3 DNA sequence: TGTGCCAGCAGTTACGAGGGGGCGTATGGCTACACCTTC.

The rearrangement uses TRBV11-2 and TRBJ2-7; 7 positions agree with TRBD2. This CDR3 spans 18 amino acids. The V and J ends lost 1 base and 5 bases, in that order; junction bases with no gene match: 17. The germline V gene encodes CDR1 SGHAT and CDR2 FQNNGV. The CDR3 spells CASSLAPRGGEGKNEQYF. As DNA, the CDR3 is TGTGCCAGCAGCTTAGCCCCTCGCGGGGGTGAGGGCAAAAACGAGCAGTACTTC.

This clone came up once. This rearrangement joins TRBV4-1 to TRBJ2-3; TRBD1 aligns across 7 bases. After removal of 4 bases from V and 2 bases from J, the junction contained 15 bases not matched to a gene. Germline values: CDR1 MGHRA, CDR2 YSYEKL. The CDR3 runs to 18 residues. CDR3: CASSPWRGGSTLTDTQYF. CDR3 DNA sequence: TGCGCCAGCAGCCCCTGGCGAGGGGGCAGCACCCTCACAGATACGCAGTATTTT.

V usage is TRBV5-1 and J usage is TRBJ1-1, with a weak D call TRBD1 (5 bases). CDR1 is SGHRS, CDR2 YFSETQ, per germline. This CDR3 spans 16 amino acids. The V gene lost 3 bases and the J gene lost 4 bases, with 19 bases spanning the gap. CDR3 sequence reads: CASSWGLPGGGTEAFF. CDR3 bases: TGCGCCAGCAGCTGGGGACTTCCTGGCGGGGGCACTGAAGCTTTCTTT.

CDR3: CAWSSLDEKLFF. The CDR3 DNA follows: TGTGCCTGGAGTTCCCTCGATGAAAAACTGTTTTTT. This chain links TRBV30 with TRBJ1-4; D unresolved. The CDR3 is 12 amino acids. Germline assignment: CDR1 GTSNPN and CDR2 SVGIG (reference sequence). Trimming left V 2 bases short and J 6 bases short, with 7 bases between.

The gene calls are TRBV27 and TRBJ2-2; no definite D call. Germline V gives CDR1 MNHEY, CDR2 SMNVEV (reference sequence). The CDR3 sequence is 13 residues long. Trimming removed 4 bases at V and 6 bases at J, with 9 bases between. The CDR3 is CASSSQSSGELFF. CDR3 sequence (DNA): TGTGCCAGCAGTTCGCAGTCATCCGGGGAGCTGTTTTTT.

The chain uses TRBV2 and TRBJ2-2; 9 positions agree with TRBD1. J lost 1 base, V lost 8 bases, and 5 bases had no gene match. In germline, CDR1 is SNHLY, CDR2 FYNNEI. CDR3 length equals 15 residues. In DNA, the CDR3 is TGTGCCAGCGCTACGGGACAGGGGAACACCGGGGAGCTGTTTTTT. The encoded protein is CASATGQGNTGELFF.

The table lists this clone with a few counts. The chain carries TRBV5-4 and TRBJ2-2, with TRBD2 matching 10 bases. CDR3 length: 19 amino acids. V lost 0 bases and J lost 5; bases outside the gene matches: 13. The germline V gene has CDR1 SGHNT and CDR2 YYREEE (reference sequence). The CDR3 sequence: CASSLARSSGGPATGELFF. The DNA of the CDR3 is TGTGCCAGCAGCTTGGCCCGGAGTAGCGGGGGGCCGGCGACCGGGGAGCTGTTTTTT.

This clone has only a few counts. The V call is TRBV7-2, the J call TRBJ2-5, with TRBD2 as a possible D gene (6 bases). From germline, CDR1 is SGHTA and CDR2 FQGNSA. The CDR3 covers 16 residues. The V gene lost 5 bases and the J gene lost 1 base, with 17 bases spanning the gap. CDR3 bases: TGTGCCAGCAGCGCACGTCCCCGGGGGTCCCAAGAGACCCAGTACTTC. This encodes CASSARPRGSQETQYF.

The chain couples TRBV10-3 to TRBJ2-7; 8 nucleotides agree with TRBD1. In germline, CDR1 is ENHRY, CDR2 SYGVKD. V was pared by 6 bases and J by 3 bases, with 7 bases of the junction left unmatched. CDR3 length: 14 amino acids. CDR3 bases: TGTGCCATCAGAAGCGACAGGGGAGACTACGAGCAGTACTTC. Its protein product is CAIRSDRGDYEQYF.

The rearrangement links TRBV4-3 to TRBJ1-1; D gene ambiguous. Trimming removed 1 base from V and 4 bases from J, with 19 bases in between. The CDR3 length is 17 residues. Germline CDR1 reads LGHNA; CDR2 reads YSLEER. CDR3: CASSQGRWGAEGTEAFF. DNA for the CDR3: TGCGCCAGCAGCCAAGGGCGGTGGGGAGCTGAGGGCACTGAAGCTTTCTTT.

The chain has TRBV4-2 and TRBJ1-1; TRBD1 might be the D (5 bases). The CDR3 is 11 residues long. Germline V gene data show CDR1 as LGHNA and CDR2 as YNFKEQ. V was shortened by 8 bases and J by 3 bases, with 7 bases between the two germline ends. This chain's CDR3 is CASGAHTEAFF. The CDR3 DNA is TGTGCCAGCGGGGCACACACTGAAGCTTTCTTT.

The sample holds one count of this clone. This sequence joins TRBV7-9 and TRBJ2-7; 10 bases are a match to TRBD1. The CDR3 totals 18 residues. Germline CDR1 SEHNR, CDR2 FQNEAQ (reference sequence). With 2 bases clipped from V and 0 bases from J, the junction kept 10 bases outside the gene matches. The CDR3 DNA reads TGTGCCAGCAGCTTACGGACAGGGGGATCCTTTAGCTCCTACGAGCAGTACTTC. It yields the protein CASSLRTGGSFSSYEQYF.

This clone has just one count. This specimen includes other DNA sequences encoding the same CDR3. The CDR3 reads CASSLGARYEQYF. In DNA, the CDR3 is TGTGCCAGCAGTCTAGGGGCTCGCTACGAGCAGTACTTC. The chain combines TRBV27 with TRBJ2-7; possible D gene TRBD1, 5 bases. Germline loops: CDR1 MNHEY, CDR2 SMNVEV (reference sequence). There are 13 residues in the CDR3. V was trimmed by 5 bases and J by 3 bases, leaving 11 bases between them.